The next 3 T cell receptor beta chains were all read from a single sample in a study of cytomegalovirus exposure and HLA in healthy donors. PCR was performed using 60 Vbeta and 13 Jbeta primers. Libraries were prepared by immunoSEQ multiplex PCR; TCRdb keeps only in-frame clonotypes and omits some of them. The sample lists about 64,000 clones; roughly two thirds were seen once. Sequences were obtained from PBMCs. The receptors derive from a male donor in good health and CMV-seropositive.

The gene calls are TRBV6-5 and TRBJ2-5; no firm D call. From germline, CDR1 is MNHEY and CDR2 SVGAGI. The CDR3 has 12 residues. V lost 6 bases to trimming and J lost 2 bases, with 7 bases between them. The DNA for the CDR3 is TGTGCCAGCAGGGCTCAGCAAGAGACCCAGTACTTC. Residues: CASRAQQETQYF.

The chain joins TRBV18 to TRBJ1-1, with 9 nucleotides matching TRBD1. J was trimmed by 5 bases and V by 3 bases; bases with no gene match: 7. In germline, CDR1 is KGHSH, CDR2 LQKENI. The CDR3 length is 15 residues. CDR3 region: CASSPGTGRLTEAFF. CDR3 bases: TGTGCCAGCTCACCCGGGACAGGGCGTCTAACTGAAGCTTTCTTT.

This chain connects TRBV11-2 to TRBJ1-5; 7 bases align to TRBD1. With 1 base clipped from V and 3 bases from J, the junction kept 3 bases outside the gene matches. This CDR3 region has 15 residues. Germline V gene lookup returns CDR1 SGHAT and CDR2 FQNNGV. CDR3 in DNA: TGTGCCAGCAGCTTAGCGGGGACAGCCAATCAGCCCCAGCATTTT. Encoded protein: CASSLAGTANQPQHF.